The T cell receptor beta chain under discussion was sequenced for a study of beta chain features in type 1 diabetes (dated by TCRdb to 2016 to 2018). The study in broad terms: Mean age, gender distribution, total cell number and subset yield were not different between patients and healthy donors. A total of under 120,000,000 sorted cells were examined across all samples, and RNA yield correlated strongly with the number of cells per subset. The study compared TCRB repertoires of sorted circulating CD4+ T cell subsets between recently diagnosed type 1 diabetes patients and matched healthy donors. Whereas all 30 or so donors provided naive and central memory subsets, regulatory and stem cell-like memory subsets were isolated from just 8 patients and about 8 healthy donors.

The CDR3 spans 16 residues, from the cysteine through the phenylalanine. Here the CDR3 DNA is all that survives: 48 bases in frame from base 1. The germline V gene (reference sequence) provides CDR1 LNHNV and CDR2 YYDKDF. V was cut back by 5 bases and J by 4 bases, leaving a gap of 21 bases between them. The study at large found these results: Naive, central memory and regulatory TCRB repertoires appeared to be more alike among patients than among healthy donors. Shorter templates might have been favored by PCR, but patient and control samples were amplified and corrected together, so both groups would have been affected equally by any skew. Because small numbers of individuals were included in the HLA sub-analyses, any influence of HLA type on TCRB rearrangement was left unresolved. At VDJ recombination sites, type 1 diabetes patients had fewer insertions and more deleted nucleotides, which implies abnormalities in thymic rearrangement. Because cDNA rather than genomic DNA was sequenced, highly expressing activated cells could have been over-represented, although no difference in activation and CD3 levels was found between groups. In all four CD4+ subsets, TCRB CDR3 length was moderately but significantly shorter in type 1 diabetes patients.

A single peripheral blood draw of approximately 120 mL on average was collected from each donor into heparinised tubes. A BD FACSAria II and a panel including CD45RO, CCR7, CD25, CD127, CD95 and CD27 were used to sort naive, central memory, regulatory and stem cell-like memory CD4+ T cells. Every sorted population had a purity above 95%. PBMCs were separated immediately by Lymphoprep density gradient centrifugation and were stained directly, without being cultured. Samples were stained and sorted in pairs, with one healthy donor and one patient per experiment, so that batch effects were minimized. The entire amount of isolated RNA was reverse transcribed using the High Capacity cDNA Reverse Transcription Kit, so the sequenced TCRB transcripts were expressed ones. Naive, central memory and regulatory T cell samples underwent deep immunoSEQ sequencing, averaging roughly 3.4 million total reads per sample. After sorted cells were lysed in RLT buffer, RNA was extracted with DNase-treated RNeasy Micro or Mini kits, with the choice depending on cell number. To prevent cross-contamination, every cell subset was processed on its own, while patient and healthy donor samples were processed together. Using the immunoSEQ multiplex PCR, TCRB sequences were amplified from cDNA into 87-bp fragments spanning the CDR3 region. Sequencing of the amplicons was done on the Illumina HiSeq platform. In the original analysis: Synthetic template baselines were used to correct PCR bias computationally, reads within Hamming distance 2 were collapsed, and singletons that could not be merged were discarded. Reads were aligned against IMGT to assign V, D and J genes, CDR3 length and insertions or deletions at six rearrangement sites. Clonotype counts were normalized to sorted cell number within each subset before computing true diversity and Gini coefficients with the tcR R package. Repertoire sharing was quantified using the overlap coefficient calculated on TCRB nucleotide sequences. The source is immuneACCESS, and TCRdb retained only in-frame sequences with V and J called. Part of the clones is not carried over; for the studies checked, unresolved V genes explain less than half of this, and the remainder is unexplained. The V and J calls and clone size are taken from that table; D and trimming were inferred from the DNA. The table for this sample lists 150,000 or so clones; around 10% of them were counted only once. About 2% of the sample goes to the ten largest clones.

Comment on this clone: Its antigen remains undetermined. No much larger clone is present one base from it, and per-base qualities are unavailable.

Recombination connected TRBV15 to TRBJ2-7; 5 matching bases give a weak D call of TRBD1. The sequence was obtained from a man between 18 and 35 years old in good health. Sequencing was done on a sample of central memory CD4+ T cells from blood. The CDR3 region: CATSRIPGNQGYEQYF. The bases read TGTGCCACCAGCCGCATACCGGGCAATCAGGGATACGAGCAGTACTTC. With the portions outside the CDR3 filled from the reference TRBV15 and TRBJ2-7 genes, the complete variable region becomes DAMVIQNPRYQVTQFGKPVTLSCSQTLNHNVMYWYQQKSSQAPKLLFHYYDKDFNNEADTPDNFQSRRPNTSFCFLDIRSPGLGDTAMYLCATSRIPGNQGYEQYFGPGTRLTVT.